This TCR beta chain was captured in a study of cytotoxic CD8 clonotypes in ibrutinib-treated CLL. Libraries were prepared by immunoSEQ multiplex PCR; TCRdb keeps only in-frame clonotypes and omits some of them. The sample lists approximately 320,000 clones; about 64% were seen once. The junction had 8 bases not matched to a gene; V was cut back by 8 bases and J by 2 bases. CDR1 and CDR2 from the germline V gene are MDHEN and SYDVKM. The CDR3 runs to 14 residues. This chain joins TRBV28 and TRBJ2-7; TRBD2 matches 8 bases. The sequencing used PBMCs, collected after 36 months of ibrutinib treatment. The clonotype originates from a human donor with chronic lymphocytic leukemia. CDR3 sequence: CASLAPGRAYEQYF. As DNA, the CDR3 is TGTGCCAGCCTAGCCCCCGGGAGGGCCTACGAGCAGTACTTC. Filled out from reference TRBV28 and TRBJ2-7, the complete variable domain reads DVKVTQSSRYLVKRTGEKVFLECVQDMDHENMFWYRQDPGLGLRLIYFSYDVKMKEKGDIPEGYSVSREKKERFSLILESASTNQTSMYLCASLAPGRAYEQYFGPGTRLTVT.